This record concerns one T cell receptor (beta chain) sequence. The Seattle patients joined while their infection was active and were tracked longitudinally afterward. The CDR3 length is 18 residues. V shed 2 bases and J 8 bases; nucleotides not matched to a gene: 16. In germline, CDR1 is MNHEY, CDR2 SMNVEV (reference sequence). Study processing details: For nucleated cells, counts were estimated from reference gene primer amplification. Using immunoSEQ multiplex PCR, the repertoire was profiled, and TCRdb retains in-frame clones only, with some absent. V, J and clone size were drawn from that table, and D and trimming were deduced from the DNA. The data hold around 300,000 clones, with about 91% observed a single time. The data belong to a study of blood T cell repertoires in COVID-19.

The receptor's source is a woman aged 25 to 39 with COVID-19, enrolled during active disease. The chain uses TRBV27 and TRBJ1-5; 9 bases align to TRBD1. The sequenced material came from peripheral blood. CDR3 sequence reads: CASSLGPPPGQGSEPQHF. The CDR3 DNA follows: TGTGCCAGCAGTTTAGGACCTCCCCCGGGACAGGGTTCGGAGCCCCAGCATTTT.